This T cell receptor beta chain was sequenced during a study of cytomegalovirus exposure and HLA in healthy donors. Study-wide findings and caveats: In a later analysis, around 18,000 TCR beta sequences were associated with HLA alleles at 0.05 false discovery rate. Later analysis associated a missense DCLRE1C variant with TCR beta V- and J-gene trimming.

A note on this clone: Its antigen is unidentified.

V dropped 5 bases and J dropped 3 bases, with 5 bases sitting between them. Per germline, CDR1 MGHDK and CDR2 SYGVNS. The CDR3 loop spans 11 amino acids. PCR primers comprised 60 Vbeta and 13 Jbeta primers. Repertoires were generated with immunoSEQ multiplex PCR, while TCRdb's copy carries only in-frame clones and drops some. The table has approximately 160,000 clones, about 80% seen once; the top ten hold about 1.5%. The chain combines TRBV25-1 with TRBJ2-7; no firm D call. The sequence was collected from a young woman in good health and CMV-seropositive. Material: PBMCs. Here the CDR3 DNA reads TGTGCCAGCAGTTTATACTACGAGCAGTACTTC. This translates into CASSLYYEQYF.